The 20 T cell receptor beta chains listed next were all sequenced from one sample in a study of Graves' ophthalmopathy and Graves' hyperthyroidism. Beta-chain TCR CDR3 regions were amplified from RNA transcripts. A first-round RT-PCR used HTBI primers, followed by a second-round multiplex PCR. TCRdb re-analysed the multiplex PCR reads in MiXCR, keeping a single row per CDR3 protein. The data contain around 22,000 distinct CDR3 sequences, approximately 48% of them singletons. The sample comprised peripheral blood. These receptors originate from an adult woman with stable Graves' hyperthyroidism.

This clonotype was counted many times. The gene calls are TRBV5-1 and TRBJ1-1; D is ambiguous. Germline CDR1 reads SGHRS; CDR2 reads YFSETQ. Deletions cut 4 bases from V and 0 bases from J, with 10 bases between. The CDR3 covers 14 residues. The CDR3 protein is CASSPDSMNTEAFF. As DNA, the CDR3 is TGCGCCAGCAGCCCGGATTCCATGAACACTGAAGCTTTCTTT.

This rearrangement joins TRBV13 to TRBJ2-7; possible D gene TRBD2, 6 bases. V was clipped by 1 base and J by 4 bases, with 8 bases between them. The germline V gene encodes CDR1 PRHDT and CDR2 FYEKMQ (reference sequence). CDR3 size: 13 residues. Here the CDR3 reads CASSLAGVYEQYF. The DNA for the CDR3 is TGTGCCAGCAGCTTAGCGGGAGTGTACGAGCAGTACTTC.

This clonotype occurred many times. The V gene is TRBV28, the J gene TRBJ2-2, with 7 bases fitting TRBD2. CDR1 and CDR2 from the germline V gene are MDHEN and SYDVKM. Germline trimming cut 1 base from V and 5 bases from J; bases unmatched to any gene: 4. CDR3 size: 15 residues. The CDR3 loop reads CASSLLPGGTGELFF. DNA for the CDR3: TGTGCCAGCAGTTTATTGCCGGGAGGTACCGGGGAGCTGTTTTTT.

The CDR3 region is CASSLAGTGGRRTEAFF. The CDR3 DNA follows: TGTGCCAGCAGCTTAGCAGGGACAGGGGGCCGTAGGACTGAAGCTTTCTTT. The chain employs TRBV7-2 and TRBJ1-1; 12 bases align to TRBD1. The junction had 7 bases not matched to a gene; V was cut back by 0 bases and J by 5 bases. CDR1 is SGHTA, CDR2 FQGNSA, per germline. This CDR3 is built from 17 residues.

The gene calls are TRBV19 and TRBJ2-7, with TRBD1 matching over 7 bases. V gave up 3 bases and J gave up 5 bases; unmatched junction bases: 7. Germline lookup yields CDR1 LNHDA and CDR2 SQIVND (reference sequence). The CDR3 runs to 14 residues. The CDR3 region has the DNA TGTGCCAGTAGTATGACAGGGTATTCGGACGAGCAGTACTTC. This codes for CASSMTGYSDEQYF.

In this sample, this clonotype turned up many times. J is TRBJ2-2 and V is TRBV5-6; D not resolved. CDR1 and CDR2 from the germline V gene are SGHDT and YYEEEE. Trimming took 5 bases from V and 5 from J, leaving 10 bases between them. This CDR3 is built from 13 residues. The CDR3 sequence is CASSSLGTGELFF. The DNA of the CDR3 is TGTGCCAGCAGTTCGCTAGGGACCGGGGAGCTGTTTTTT.

The rearrangement uses TRBV9 and TRBJ1-5; 8 bases line up with TRBD1. Germline CDR1 SGDLS, CDR2 YYNGEE. CDR3 length: 16 amino acids. V trimming: 1 base; J trimming: 10 bases; junction bases outside the gene matches: 13. The CDR3 DNA follows: TGTGCCAGCAGCGTAACCCAGGACAGGGAGGATGGACCCCAGCATTTT. It specifies CASSVTQDREDGPQHF.

The chain employs TRBV29-1 and TRBJ1-2; TRBD1 matches at 10 bases. The CDR3 runs to 13 residues. Unmatched junction bases numbered 6, after V lost 7 bases and J lost 4 bases. Germline V gene data show CDR1 as SQVTM and CDR2 as ANQGSEA. CDR3 amino acids: CSAGTGVPYGYTF. CDR3 DNA: TGCAGCGCGGGGACAGGGGTGCCCTATGGCTACACCTTC.

The CDR3 sequence is CASSDWASGWDEQYF. The CDR3 DNA is TGTGCCAGCAGTGACTGGGCTAGCGGCTGGGACGAGCAGTACTTC. The chain couples TRBV6-4 to TRBJ2-7, with TRBD2 identical over 7 bases. V lost 1 base, J lost 5 bases, and 8 bases stayed unmatched. The CDR3 covers 15 residues. CDR1 and CDR2 (germline): MRHNA, SNTAGT.

Details on this clonotype: The germline gene is not matched at one end of the junction; a read error may be the cause. The chain uses TRBV25-1 and TRBJ2-4, with D possibly TRBD2 on 5 matching bases. The CDR3 is 15 residues long. Germline values: CDR1 MGHDK, CDR2 SYGVNS. CDR3 in DNA: TGTGCCAGCACCGGAACCTCCACTAGGGAAAACATTCAGCACTTC. Translating gives CASTGTSTRENIQHF.

This clonotype was counted at least ten times. The chain has TRBV5-5 and TRBJ2-3; 7 nucleotides align to TRBD1. There are 16 residues in the CDR3. V lost 1 base, J lost 5 bases, and 10 bases stayed unmatched. Germline-derived CDR1 and CDR2 are SGHKS and YYEKEE (reference sequence). CDR3 nucleotides: TGTGCCAGCAGCTTGTGGCCAAGGGGGCGCGAAGATACGCAGTATTTT. The encoded protein is CASSLWPRGREDTQYF.

J is TRBJ1-2 and V is TRBV29-1; a weak D match, TRBD1 (5 bases). This CDR3 contains 12 residues. Per germline, CDR1 SQVTM and CDR2 ANQGSEA. V lost 4 bases to trimming and J lost 8 bases, with 14 bases between them. The CDR3 region has the DNA TGCAGCGTTGCGGGCAGCGGGGCCGGCTACACCTTC. This encodes CSVAGSGAGYTF.

Regarding this clonotype: Since a much larger clone is just one base distant, this may be a read error. The CDR3 end shows no conserved phenylalanine or tryptophan, and so a read error is likely. The chain uses TRBV5-6 and TRBJ2-7, with 10 positions matching TRBD1. This CDR3 is built from 15 residues. Trimming at V came to 4 bases and at J to 2 bases, leaving 6 bases not matched to a gene. Germline V lookup: CDR1 SGHDT, CDR2 YYEEEE. In DNA, the CDR3 is TGTGCCAGCAGCGCGCCCGGGACAGGGGCCTACGAGCAGTACTCC. Translated, it gives CASSAPGTGAYEQYS.

Comment on this clonotype: The CDR3 ends on some other residue instead of the conserved phenylalanine or tryptophan, so this is likely a read error. The DNA is left out, because the CDR3 cannot be placed on it with certainty; the CDR3 is given as TCRdb lists it. The chain joins TRBV19 to TRBJ2-7; the table's D call of TRBD1 was not tested on the DNA. Both ends counted, the CDR3 spans 10 residues. Per the germline V gene, CDR1 is LNHDA and CDR2 is SQIVND (reference sequence). This CDR3 reads CASSIPLGLA.

J is TRBJ2-2 and V is TRBV7-9; D perhaps matches TRBD2 (5 bases). The CDR3 covers 15 residues. Germline V gene sequence: CDR1 SEHNR, CDR2 FQNEAQ (reference sequence). The V end lost 6 bases, the J end lost 2 bases, and 13 bases lay between the germline ends. CDR3 sequence (DNA): TGTGCCAGCAGGCTAGCCGACTCAAACACCGGGGAGCTGTTTTTT. Its translation: CASRLADSNTGELFF.

As for this clonotype: The CDR3 carries no conserved terminal phenylalanine or tryptophan, so it likely arises from a read error. It is unclear where the CDR3 begins or ends on the DNA, so no DNA is shown, and the CDR3 is as TCRdb lists it. The chain uses TRBV29-1 and TRBJ2-1; the table's D call, TRBD1, has no DNA check behind it. A total of 15 residues make up the CDR3, ends included. Looked up from germline, CDR1 is SQVTM and CDR2 is ANQGSEA. Here the CDR3 reads CSVAPRQGAPTMSSC.

This clonotype was seen many times. The V gene is TRBV20-1, the J gene TRBJ2-4; D might be TRBD1 or TRBD2, each matching 5 bases. The V end was cut by 2 bases, the J end by 2 bases, with 16 bases between. Germline assignment: CDR1 DFQATT and CDR2 SNEGSKA (reference sequence). The CDR3 consists of 16 residues. CDR3 sequence (DNA): TGCAGTGCTAGAAAATACGGGACGGGGACCAAAAACATTCAGTACTTC. Translation: CSARKYGTGTKNIQYF.

This clonotype showed up many times. CDR3 residues: CAWSLAGVGEQFF. The CDR3 bases are TGTGCCTGGAGTCTAGCGGGAGTCGGGGAGCAGTTCTTC. The chain carries TRBV30 and TRBJ2-1; 10 bases agree with TRBD2. CDR3 size: 13 residues. From germline, CDR1 is GTSNPN and CDR2 SVGIG (reference sequence). The trim removed 2 bases at V and 10 bases at J, leaving 5 bases unmatched.

Of note for this clonotype: This CDR3 is missing its conserved last phenylalanine or tryptophan, likely due to a read error. Because the CDR3's place on the DNA is in doubt, the DNA is left out and the CDR3 is given as listed by TCRdb. The V call is TRBV2, the J call TRBJ2-5; the table calls TRBD1, which could not be checked here. The CDR3 contains 14 residues when both ends are counted. CDR1 is SNHLY and CDR2 is FYNNEI in the germline V gene. CDR3 sequence: CASSSSGLGYTFGS.

This clonotype was seen a few times. Likely a read error: the CDR3 ends without its conserved phenylalanine or tryptophan. J is TRBJ2-1 and V is TRBV5-4; TRBD2 might be the D (5 bases). The J call may be faulty, since TRBJ2-7 better matches the DNA end. From germline, CDR1 is SGHNT and CDR2 YYREEE (reference sequence). The CDR3 spans 14 residues. The CDR3 loop is CASSPSSSYNEQYC. CDR3 nucleotides: TGTGCCAGCAGCCCATCTAGCTCCTACAATGAGCAGTACTGC.